Listed below are T cell receptor beta chains from one sample, sequenced in a study of beta chain features in type 1 diabetes. TCRdb's copy holds only in-frame clones and misses some; the assay was immunoSEQ multiplex PCR. The data contain 250,000 to 300,000 clones, around 25% of them singletons. The sample taken for sequencing was naive CD4+ T cells from blood. These receptors all come from a woman in her 30s with type 1 diabetes. Both conserved end residues are part of each CDR3. Fields, in order: V gene, J gene, clone size, D gene, CDR3 protein, CDR3 DNA. The D gene is left open where the match is weak. For some rows the clone size is stated as once, few or many, or as a class when expanded; others skip it.

V gene: TRBV7-9; J gene: TRBJ2-1; clone size: NA; D gene: TRBD2; CDR3 protein: CASTVGGTSGSNEQFF; CDR3 DNA: TGTGCCAGCACCGTGGGCGGGACTAGCGGGAGCAATGAGCAGTTCTTC
V gene: TRBV30; J gene: TRBJ1-2; clone size: few; D gene: NA; CDR3 protein: CAWSHAGKRYGYTF; CDR3 DNA: TGTGCCTGGAGTCACGCAGGGAAGCGATATGGCTACACCTTC
V gene: TRBV2; J gene: TRBJ1-3; clone size: NA; D gene: NA; CDR3 protein: CASSFSDGGHSGNTIYF; CDR3 DNA: TGTGCCAGCAGTTTTTCTGACGGGGGGCACTCTGGAAACACCATATATTTT
V gene: TRBV2; J gene: TRBJ2-1; clone size: few; D gene: NA; CDR3 protein: CASSDTGVVVNEQFF; CDR3 DNA: TGTGCCAGCAGTGACACGGGAGTAGTTGTAAATGAGCAGTTCTTC
V gene: TRBV21-1; J gene: TRBJ2-3; clone size: NA; D gene: NA; CDR3 protein: CASSKAESPDAQYF; CDR3 DNA: TGTGCCAGCAGCAAAGCGGAGAGCCCCGACGCGCAGTATTTT
V gene: TRBV9; J gene: TRBJ2-1; clone size: few; D gene: TRBD2; CDR3 protein: CASSVNRPGLAGHNEQFF; CDR3 DNA: TGTGCCAGCAGCGTTAACCGGCCCGGACTAGCGGGTCACAATGAGCAGTTCTTC
V gene: TRBV18; J gene: TRBJ1-2; clone size: NA; D gene: TRBD1; CDR3 protein: CASSQDRNNYGYTF; CDR3 DNA: TGTGCCAGCTCACAGGACAGGAATAACTATGGCTACACCTTC
V gene: TRBV29-1; J gene: TRBJ1-4; clone size: once; D gene: NA; CDR3 protein: CSVEGGAGDEKLFF; CDR3 DNA: TGCAGCGTTGAGGGGGGGGCCGGCGATGAAAAACTGTTTTTT
V gene: TRBV2; J gene: TRBJ2-1; clone size: few; D gene: NA; CDR3 protein: CASSASSYNEQFF; CDR3 DNA: TGTGCCAGCAGTGCCAGCTCCTACAATGAGCAGTTCTTC
V gene: TRBV5-1; J gene: TRBJ2-5; clone size: few; D gene: NA; CDR3 protein: CASSPIGETQYF; CDR3 DNA: TGCGCCAGCAGCCCCATCGGAGAGACCCAGTACTTC
V gene: TRBV6-5; J gene: TRBJ2-3; clone size: few; D gene: TRBD2; CDR3 protein: CASSYAGEVTDTQYF; CDR3 DNA: TGTGCCAGCAGTTACGCGGGAGAGGTCACAGATACGCAGTATTTT
V gene: TRBV9; J gene: TRBJ2-7; clone size: NA; D gene: NA; CDR3 protein: CASSQRGGGGYEQYF; CDR3 DNA: TGTGCCAGCAGCCAGAGGGGGGGCGGTGGGTACGAGCAGTACTTC
V gene: TRBV30; J gene: TRBJ1-1; clone size: few; D gene: NA; CDR3 protein: CASGETEAFF; CDR3 DNA: TGTGCCTCTGGGGAGACTGAAGCTTTCTTT
V gene: TRBV5-6; J gene: TRBJ2-6; clone size: few; D gene: NA; CDR3 protein: CASSLAGTGANVLTF; CDR3 DNA: TGTGCCAGCAGCTTGGCAGGGACTGGGGCCAACGTCCTGACTTTC
V gene: TRBV15; J gene: TRBJ2-3; clone size: NA; D gene: TRBD2; CDR3 protein: CATSTPSGSQPQAQYF; CDR3 DNA: TGTGCCACCAGCACCCCTAGCGGGAGTCAACCTCAGGCGCAGTATTTT
V gene: TRBV7-9; J gene: TRBJ2-1; clone size: NA; D gene: TRBD1; CDR3 protein: CASSPRDRSLNEQFF; CDR3 DNA: TGTGCCAGCAGCCCCCGGGACAGGAGCTTAAATGAGCAGTTCTTC
V gene: TRBV25-1; J gene: TRBJ2-5; clone size: NA; D gene: NA; CDR3 protein: CASSEYSETQYF; CDR3 DNA: TGTGCCAGCAGTGAATATAGCGAGACCCAGTACTTC
V gene: TRBV7-2; J gene: TRBJ1-2; clone size: few; D gene: TRBD1; CDR3 protein: CASSLELAGQGYGYTF; CDR3 DNA: TGTGCCAGCAGCTTAGAGTTGGCGGGACAGGGCTATGGCTACACCTTC
V gene: TRBV25-1; J gene: TRBJ1-1; clone size: few; D gene: NA; CDR3 protein: CASSDRLLNTEAFF; CDR3 DNA: TGTGCCAGCAGTGATCGACTATTGAACACTGAAGCTTTCTTT
V gene: TRBV30; J gene: TRBJ2-3; clone size: NA; D gene: NA; CDR3 protein: CAWTRTLSTDTQYF; CDR3 DNA: TGTGCCTGGACGCGTACGCTAAGCACAGATACGCAGTATTTT
V gene: TRBV13; J gene: TRBJ2-7; clone size: NA; D gene: TRBD1; CDR3 protein: CASSSTGGEQYF; CDR3 DNA: TGTGCCAGCAGCTCGACAGGGGGCGAGCAGTACTTC
V gene: TRBV25-1; J gene: TRBJ2-1; clone size: few; D gene: TRBD2; CDR3 protein: CASSDWTSGRNEQFF; CDR3 DNA: TGTGCCAGCAGTGACTGGACTAGCGGGAGGAATGAGCAGTTCTTC
V gene: TRBV29-1; J gene: TRBJ2-3; clone size: NA; D gene: TRBD1; CDR3 protein: CSGRDRLDTQYF; CDR3 DNA: TGCAGCGGAAGGGACAGACTAGATACGCAGTATTTT
V gene: TRBV18; J gene: TRBJ2-5; clone size: NA; D gene: TRBD2; CDR3 protein: CASSPPGLDGETQYF; CDR3 DNA: TGTGCCAGCTCACCACCGGGACTAGATGGGGAGACCCAGTACTTC
V gene: TRBV7-9; J gene: TRBJ2-7; clone size: few; D gene: TRBD2; CDR3 protein: CASSVSGEYEQYF; CDR3 DNA: TGTGCCAGCAGCGTTAGCGGGGAATACGAGCAGTACTTC
V gene: TRBV29-1; J gene: TRBJ1-3; clone size: few; D gene: TRBD1; CDR3 protein: CSVRTGTDTIYF; CDR3 DNA: TGCAGCGTCCGGACAGGGACGGACACCATATATTTT
V gene: TRBV7-3; J gene: TRBJ2-3; clone size: few; D gene: NA; CDR3 protein: CASSVQGGADTQYF; CDR3 DNA: TGTGCCAGCAGTGTACAGGGAGGGGCAGATACGCAGTATTTT
V gene: TRBV29-1; J gene: TRBJ2-5; clone size: NA; D gene: TRBD2; CDR3 protein: CSTGTSRQETQYF; CDR3 DNA: TGCAGCACGGGGACTAGCAGACAAGAGACCCAGTACTTC
V gene: TRBV30; J gene: TRBJ1-1; clone size: NA; D gene: NA; CDR3 protein: CAWTEGGTEAFF; CDR3 DNA: TGTGCCTGGACGGAGGGTGGCACTGAAGCTTTCTTT
V gene: TRBV29-1; J gene: TRBJ2-7; clone size: NA; D gene: TRBD1; CDR3 protein: CSCRDRRWSEQYF; CDR3 DNA: TGCAGCTGCCGGGACAGGAGATGGAGCGAGCAGTACTTC
V gene: TRBV10-3; J gene: TRBJ2-3; clone size: few; D gene: NA; CDR3 protein: CAISEVWEGTDTQYF; CDR3 DNA: TGTGCCATCAGTGAGGTGTGGGAGGGCACAGATACGCAGTATTTT
V gene: TRBV29-1; J gene: TRBJ2-7; clone size: NA; D gene: NA; CDR3 protein: CSVARLASPYEQYF; CDR3 DNA: TGCAGCGTAGCTAGGCTAGCTTCCCCCTACGAGCAGTACTTC
V gene: TRBV5-1; J gene: TRBJ2-5; clone size: NA; D gene: TRBD2; CDR3 protein: CASSRLGTSGRETQYF; CDR3 DNA: TGCGCCAGCAGTCGGCTCGGGACTAGCGGGAGAGAGACCCAGTACTTC
V gene: TRBV29-1; J gene: TRBJ1-2; clone size: few; D gene: NA; CDR3 protein: CSAGELGYTF; CDR3 DNA: TGCAGCGCCGGGGAGCTCGGCTACACCTTC
V gene: TRBV29-1; J gene: TRBJ1-2; clone size: NA; D gene: TRBD1; CDR3 protein: CSVEGDSIANYGYTF; CDR3 DNA: TGCAGCGTTGAGGGGGACAGCATCGCGAACTATGGCTACACCTTC
V gene: TRBV27; J gene: TRBJ2-6; clone size: NA; D gene: TRBD1; CDR3 protein: CASSLATTGVGANVLTF; CDR3 DNA: TGTGCCAGCAGTTTAGCCACAACAGGGGTCGGGGCCAACGTCCTGACTTTC
V gene: TRBV9; J gene: TRBJ2-1; clone size: few; D gene: NA; CDR3 protein: CASSVVGRRGGEQFF; CDR3 DNA: TGTGCCAGCAGCGTAGTGGGGCGTCGAGGGGGAGAGCAGTTCTTC
V gene: TRBV2; J gene: TRBJ2-7; clone size: few; D gene: NA; CDR3 protein: CASSGGQGLYF; CDR3 DNA: TGTGCCAGCAGTGGGGGGCAGGGATTGTACTTC
V gene: TRBV6-6; J gene: TRBJ2-7; clone size: few; D gene: NA; CDR3 protein: CASSSIPDYFPYEQYF; CDR3 DNA: TGTGCCAGCAGTTCCATCCCGGACTACTTCCCCTACGAGCAGTACTTC
V gene: TRBV2; J gene: TRBJ1-2; clone size: NA; D gene: NA; CDR3 protein: CASSERQTNYGYTF; CDR3 DNA: TGTGCCAGCAGTGAACGACAGACCAACTATGGCTACACCTTC
V gene: TRBV2; J gene: TRBJ2-5; clone size: NA; D gene: NA; CDR3 protein: CASSEVSVSGTQYF; CDR3 DNA: TGTGCCAGCAGTGAAGTGTCGGTATCCGGGACCCAGTACTTC
V gene: TRBV14; J gene: TRBJ2-1; clone size: NA; D gene: NA; CDR3 protein: CASSQGPSSYNEQFF; CDR3 DNA: TGTGCCAGCAGCCAAGGCCCGAGCTCCTACAATGAGCAGTTCTTC
V gene: TRBV15; J gene: TRBJ2-7; clone size: few; D gene: NA; CDR3 protein: CATSRDSGYEQYF; CDR3 DNA: TGTGCCACCAGCAGAGACTCCGGCTACGAGCAGTACTTC
V gene: TRBV5-4; J gene: TRBJ1-4; clone size: NA; D gene: TRBD1; CDR3 protein: CASSLGGTGYEKLFF; CDR3 DNA: TGTGCCAGCAGCTTGGGAGGGACAGGGTATGAAAAACTGTTTTTT
V gene: TRBV9; J gene: TRBJ1-5; clone size: NA; D gene: TRBD1; CDR3 protein: CASSYGQGNQPQHF; CDR3 DNA: TGTGCCAGCAGCTATGGACAGGGCAATCAGCCCCAGCATTTT